What follows are 30 T cell receptor beta chains derived from one specimen sequenced in a study of shared clonotypes between healthy human individuals. Libraries were prepared by immunoSEQ multiplex PCR; TCRdb keeps only in-frame clonotypes and omits some of them. The data contain millions of clones, over 85% of them seen just once; the ten biggest clones take up 0.11% to 0.15%. The material sequenced was naive CD4+ T cells sorted from blood. Specified subset: CD45RA+ positively selected. Receptors originate from a man aged 18 to 35 in good health.

This clone appeared once. At one of its ends the junction is not consistent with the germline gene, which may arise from a read error. The genes are TRBV15 and TRBJ1-6, with 7 nucleotides matching TRBD1. The germline V gene has CDR1 LNHNV and CDR2 YYDKDF (reference sequence). The CDR3 runs 13 residues. CDR3 residues: CATSRDRVSPLHF. As DNA, the CDR3 is TGTGCCACCAGCCGAGACAGGGTTTCACCCCTCCACTTT.

The chain has TRBV7-9 and TRBJ2-2; no clear D gene. CDR1 is SEHNR and CDR2 is FQNEAQ in the germline V gene (reference sequence). Trimming shortened V by 3 bases and J by 4 bases, and 9 bases separated the two germline ends. The CDR3 runs 14 residues. CDR3 region: CASSFPTVTGELFF. CDR3 sequence (DNA): TGTGCCAGCAGCTTCCCCACAGTCACCGGGGAGCTGTTTTTT.

The rearrangement uses TRBV27 and TRBJ2-1, with 10 bases lining up with TRBD1. The CDR3 sequence is 17 residues long. The junction had 15 bases not matched to a gene; V was cut back by 5 bases and J by 8 bases. Germline CDR1 reads MNHEY; CDR2 reads SMNVEV (reference sequence). Written as DNA, the CDR3 is TGTGCCAGCAGTCCGTCCCCGGGACAGGGGTCATTACATGAGCAGTTCTTC. Protein product: CASSPSPGQGSLHEQFF.

On this clone: Other nucleotide sequences from this sample produce the same CDR3. This chain uses TRBV10-3 with TRBJ2-1; tentatively, D is TRBD2 (6 bases). The V and J ends lost 0 bases and 0 bases respectively, with 9 bases between them. The length of the CDR3 is 16 residues. Germline V gene data show CDR1 as ENHRY and CDR2 as SYGVKD. CDR3 DNA: TGTGCCATCAGTGAGTCGGGGGGAAGCTCCTACAATGAGCAGTTCTTC. It is translated as CAISESGGSSYNEQFF.

The chain links TRBV9 to TRBJ1-2; perhaps TRBD1 as D (5 bases). The CDR3 runs 17 residues. Germline loops: CDR1 SGDLS, CDR2 YYNGEE. The V gene lost 4 bases and the J gene lost 1 base, with 20 bases spanning the gap. This CDR3 reads CASSRSLAGPGNYGYTF. The CDR3 DNA reads TGTGCCAGCAGCCGATCCCTTGCAGGGCCGGGTAACTATGGCTACACCTTC.

The sample holds one count of this clone. The genes are TRBV10-3 and TRBJ2-7; 12 positions agree with TRBD2. Trimming removed 1 base from V and 2 bases from J; junction bases left unmatched: 12. The CDR3 loop spans 19 amino acids. Per the germline V gene, CDR1 is ENHRY and CDR2 is SYGVKD. The DNA of the CDR3 is TGTGCCATCAGTGAGTGGGCGCGACTAGCGGGAGAATCAACCTACGAGCAGTACTTC. Amino acid sequence: CAISEWARLAGESTYEQYF.

The chain uses TRBV30 and TRBJ1-2; 7 bases line up with TRBD1. Germline V CDR1 and CDR2: GTSNPN, SVGIG (reference sequence). The CDR3 runs 13 residues. The ends lost 0 bases at V and 6 bases at J; junction bases unmatched: 4. CDR3 sequence: CAWSVKTGNGYTF. In DNA form, the CDR3 reads TGTGCCTGGAGTGTAAAGACAGGGAATGGCTACACCTTC. The full variable domain, completed using reference TRBV30 and TRBJ1-2, is SQTIHQWPATLVQPVGSPLSLECTVEGTSNPNLYWYRQAAGRGLQLLFYSVGIGQISSEVPQNLSASRPQDRQFILSSKKLLLSDSGFYLCAWSVKTGNGYTFGSGTRLTVV.

V and J are TRBV4-1 and TRBJ2-1; 7 positions agree with TRBD2. The CDR3 loop spans 15 amino acids. CDR1 and CDR2 from the germline V gene are MGHRA and YSYEKL. Trimming removed 6 bases from V and 4 bases from J; junction bases left unmatched: 9. The CDR3 reads CASRPPGGRYNEQFF. The CDR3 DNA sequence: TGCGCCAGCAGGCCTCCGGGAGGACGGTACAATGAGCAGTTCTTC.

Worth noting for this clone: The junction departs from germline at one end; a sequencing error may be responsible. The V and J genes are TRBV6-5 and TRBJ2-1; D possibly corresponds to TRBD2 (6 bases). This CDR3 is built from 16 residues. Germline-derived CDR1 and CDR2 are MNHEY and SVGAGI. This CDR3 reads CASRYLAASSYNEQFF. Written as DNA, the CDR3 is TGTGCCAGCAGGTACTTAGCGGCCAGCTCCTACAATGAGCAGTTCTTC.

The genes are TRBV7-9 and TRBJ1-1, with TRBD1 identical over 7 bases. The CDR3 is made up of 15 amino acids. Germline CDR1 and CDR2: SEHNR and FQNEAQ (reference sequence). V lost 8 bases and J lost 4; bases outside the gene matches: 13. CDR3 residues: CASGSSRGGATEAFF. The DNA of the CDR3 is TGTGCCAGCGGCTCCTCCAGGGGGGGAGCCACTGAAGCTTTCTTT.

The rearrangement joins TRBV5-4 to TRBJ1-4; 10 nucleotides match TRBD1. J gave up 7 bases and V 6 bases, and 9 bases lay outside the gene matches. Germline V CDR1 and CDR2: SGHNT, YYREEE (reference sequence). This CDR3 has 15 amino acids. CDR3 sequence reads: CASKGQGVCGEKLFF. The CDR3 coding sequence is TGTGCCAGCAAAGGACAGGGGGTCTGTGGTGAAAAACTGTTTTTT.

In this sample, this clone turned up a few times. V gene TRBV12-5 combines with J gene TRBJ2-2; no clear D. The CDR3 spans 15 residues. Trimming shortened V by 3 bases and J by 2 bases, and 10 bases separated the two germline ends. Germline lookup yields CDR1 LGHNT and CDR2 FRNRAP. As DNA, the CDR3 is TGTGCTAGTGGTTTACAAGGACCTAACACCGGGGAGCTGTTTTTT. Encoded protein: CASGLQGPNTGELFF.

J is TRBJ1-2 and V is TRBV7-9, with D unresolved. Trimming left V 1 base short and J 1 base short, with 7 bases between. Germline CDR1 SEHNR, CDR2 FQNEAQ (reference sequence). This CDR3 contains 14 residues. The CDR3 here is CASSLGASNYGYTF. For the CDR3, the DNA is TGTGCCAGCAGCTTAGGGGCCAGTAACTATGGCTACACCTTC.

V and J are TRBV5-1 and TRBJ2-3, with 7 positions matching TRBD2. Germline lookup yields CDR1 SGHRS and CDR2 YFSETQ. V shed 7 bases and J 4 bases; nucleotides not matched to a gene: 12. The CDR3 length is 15 residues. The CDR3 sequence is CASAPDSGGSDTQYF. The CDR3 nucleotides are TGCGCCAGCGCCCCAGACTCCGGGGGGTCAGATACGCAGTATTTT.

V and J are TRBV20-1 and TRBJ1-2; unclear D gene. The CDR3 runs 11 residues. V gave up 3 bases and J gave up 3 bases, with 5 bases separating them. In germline, CDR1 is DFQATT, CDR2 SNEGSKA (reference sequence). The CDR3 sequence: CSASFDYGYTF. The DNA of the CDR3 is TGCAGTGCTAGTTTCGACTATGGCTACACCTTC.

The chain joins TRBV7-2 to TRBJ2-2; D not resolved. V lost 1 base, J lost 4 bases, and 4 bases lay in between. The germline V gene has CDR1 SGHTA and CDR2 FQGNSA. This CDR3 is built from 13 residues. CDR3 sequence reads: CASSLEPTGELFF. CDR3 bases: TGTGCCAGCAGCTTAGAACCCACCGGGGAGCTGTTTTTT.

A single count supports this clone. The rearrangement joins TRBV29-1 to TRBJ2-3, with 7 bases lining up with TRBD1. CDR3 size: 14 residues. Per the germline V gene, CDR1 is SQVTM and CDR2 is ANQGSEA. V lost 4 bases, J lost 4 bases, and 8 bases stayed unmatched. In DNA, the CDR3 is TGCAGCGTTGGTTGGACAGGAACCTCAGATACGCAGTATTTT. Amino acid sequence: CSVGWTGTSDTQYF.

The gene calls are TRBV5-1 and TRBJ1-3; possibly TRBD1 for D (6 bases). Germline assignment: CDR1 SGHRS and CDR2 YFSETQ. The CDR3 has 18 residues. V lost 0 bases and J lost 0, with 16 bases in between. For the CDR3, the DNA is TGCGCCAGCAGCTTGGAGTTACTCGGGGGCTCCTCTGGAAACACCATATATTTT. Protein sequence: CASSLELLGGSSGNTIYF.

The genes are TRBV7-9 and TRBJ1-4, with D possibly matching TRBD1 (5 bases). This CDR3 has 16 amino acids. Trimming stripped 5 bases from V and 0 bases from J, with 13 bases between. In germline, CDR1 is SEHNR, CDR2 FQNEAQ (reference sequence). CDR3 in amino acids: CASSQSRVTTNEKLFF. In nucleotides, the CDR3 is TGTGCCAGCAGCCAAAGCAGGGTTACAACTAATGAAAAACTGTTTTTT.

This rearrangement joins TRBV5-5 to TRBJ1-1; D is perhaps TRBD1 (6 bases). Trimming took 2 bases from V and 1 from J, leaving 12 bases between them. Looked up from germline, CDR1 is SGHKS and CDR2 is YYEKEE (reference sequence). The CDR3 runs 15 residues. The CDR3 DNA reads TGTGCCAGCAGCTTTTCCGGGACATCGAACACTGAAGCTTTCTTT. Encoded protein: CASSFSGTSNTEAFF.

The table lists this clone with a count of one. The chain uses TRBV7-2 and TRBJ2-7; possible D gene TRBD1, 6 bases. From germline, CDR1 is SGHTA and CDR2 FQGNSA. The CDR3 totals 13 residues. Trimming left V 6 bases short and J 3 bases short, with 12 bases between. The CDR3 DNA reads TGTGCCAGCAGGCAAGGACAGAACTACGAGCAGTACTTC. Residues: CASRQGQNYEQYF.

In regard to this clone: In the same sample, other DNA sequences code for this CDR3. The chain uses TRBV20-1 and TRBJ1-2, with D tentatively TRBD1 (6 bases). Germline CDR1 and CDR2: DFQATT and SNEGSKA (reference sequence). The CDR3 is made up of 11 amino acids. The V end lost 4 bases, the J end lost 7 bases, and 10 bases lay between the germline ends. CDR3 residues: CSATQGRGYTF. The CDR3 nucleotides read TGCAGTGCTACACAGGGACGTGGCTACACCTTC.

The V and J genes are TRBV7-3 and TRBJ1-2; 9 bases line up with TRBD1. CDR3 length: 13 amino acids. The trim removed 4 bases at V and 8 bases at J, leaving 5 bases unmatched. Germline loops: CDR1 SGHTA, CDR2 FQGTGA. The CDR3 DNA is TGTGCCAGCAGCTCTAGGGACAGGGAAGGCTACACCTTC. This sequence encodes CASSSRDREGYTF.

The genes are TRBV6-1 and TRBJ1-1; perhaps TRBD1 as D (6 bases). Trimming took off 3 bases at V and 0 bases at J, with 8 bases between the two ends. From germline, CDR1 is MNHNS and CDR2 SASEGT. This CDR3 is built from 14 residues. The DNA for the CDR3 is TGTGCCAGCAGTGAGCCAGGGGTGAACACTGAAGCTTTCTTT. It encodes CASSEPGVNTEAFF.

The J gene is TRBJ2-3, the V gene TRBV10-3, with D possibly TRBD2 on 6 matching bases. V was cut by 8 bases and J by 1 base, with 10 bases left in between. This CDR3 has 13 residues. Germline lookup yields CDR1 ENHRY and CDR2 SYGVKD. In nucleotides, the CDR3 is TGTGCCATCGCCGGGGGTCGCACAGATACGCAGTATTTT. This gives the protein CAIAGGRTDTQYF.

In regard to this clone: Other DNA variants within this sample encode the same CDR3. The gene calls are TRBV7-2 and TRBJ2-7, with 12 bases that match TRBD1. V shed 4 bases and J 4 bases; nucleotides not matched to a gene: 2. CDR1 SGHTA and CDR2 FQGNSA come from the germline V gene. This CDR3 has 14 amino acids. CDR3 region: CASSSGQGAYEQYF. The CDR3 bases are TGTGCCAGCAGCTCGGGACAGGGGGCGTACGAGCAGTACTTC. Drawing the rest from reference TRBV7-2 and TRBJ2-7, the complete variable domain is GAGVSQSPSNKVTEKGKDVELRCDPISGHTALYWYRQSLGQGLEFLIYFQGNSAPDKSGLPSDRFSAERTGGSVSTLTIQRTQQEDSAVYLCASSSGQGAYEQYFGPGTRLTVT.

The chain carries TRBV10-3 and TRBJ2-2, with 8 bases lining up with TRBD2. The germline CDR1 and CDR2 sequences are ENHRY and SYGVKD. Trimming at V came to 3 bases and at J to 0 bases, leaving 3 bases not matched to a gene. The CDR3 extends over 16 amino acids. The CDR3 sequence is CAISDRAGANTGELFF. CDR3 nucleotides: TGTGCCATCAGTGATCGAGCGGGGGCGAACACCGGGGAGCTGTTTTTT.

The CDR3: CASRRPEATDTQYF. The CDR3 DNA is TGTGCCAGCAGACGACCGGAAGCCACAGATACGCAGTATTTT. The V call is TRBV6-6, the J call TRBJ2-3; D unclear. V lost 6 bases to trimming and J lost 2 bases, with 12 bases between them. Per the germline V gene, CDR1 is MNHNY and CDR2 is SVGAGI (reference sequence). The CDR3 is 14 amino acids.

The genes are TRBV7-9 and TRBJ2-7; D gene uncertain. The V end lost 1 base, the J end lost 6 bases, and 7 bases lay between the germline ends. Looked up from germline, CDR1 is SEHNR and CDR2 is FQNEAQ (reference sequence). This CDR3 region has 12 residues. The CDR3: CASSLELFEQYF. The CDR3 bases are TGTGCCAGCAGCTTAGAACTGTTCGAGCAGTACTTC.

This sequence joins TRBV6-5 and TRBJ2-2, with unresolved D. Trimming left V 7 bases short and J 6 bases short, with 18 bases between. This CDR3 is 15 amino acids long. Germline V gene data show CDR1 as MNHEY and CDR2 as SVGAGI. The CDR3 loop is CASTNYPPPAGELFF. Here the CDR3 DNA reads TGTGCCAGCACGAACTACCCCCCGCCGGCCGGGGAGCTGTTTTTT.